This T cell receptor (beta chain) was profiled in a study of T cell changes during pregnancy in multiple sclerosis (dated by TCRdb to the late 2010s). Background for the entire study: The study examined how the T cell repertoire changed over the course of pregnancy in women with multiple sclerosis.

This clone was observed a single time. The antigen it recognizes is unknown. Within one base of it there is no much larger clone, and no base qualities were kept. The library was built by means of the immunoSEQ multiplex PCR assay. This immuneACCESS table, as held by TCRdb, lists in-frame sequences with V and J called but not all clones. Of the missing ones, under half trace to an unresolved V gene in checked studies; the others have no known cause. Counted in this sample were over 60,000 clones; 91% of them appeared once. Approximately 0.71% of the sample rests with the top ten. The starting material was peripheral blood, obtained in the third trimester of pregnancy. The TCR comes from a female donor in good health, enrolled as a control in a pregnancy study.

The CDR3 reads CASSFSDGYTF. The DNA sequence is given as TGTGCCAGCAGTTTCAGCGATGGCTACACCTTC. This chain joins TRBV27 to TRBJ1-2, with the D gene too uncertain to name. The germline V gene (reference sequence) provides CDR1 MNHEY and CDR2 SMNVEV. Trimming costs V 3 bases and J 6 bases, and their ends lie 5 bases apart. The CDR3, from cysteine to phenylalanine, totals 11 residues. Of the read, only the CDR3 DNA is kept; its 33 bases are in frame from base 1.